This TCR beta chain is drawn from a study of low-dose radiotherapy and immunotherapy resistance in tumors. Study-level information: The study gave Cohort 2 1 Gy per fraction every two weeks, totaling 13 Gy over 26 weeks. Aspirin was administered orally at 300 mg daily for four cycles, commencing on cycle 1 day 1.

Covering alpha and beta chains, TRAV- and TRBV-specific primers were used for the first-strand cDNA. For amplifying TCRs, the PCR ran for around 20 cycles with Phusion, which was used together with a constant-region primer and the adapter on the V primers. TCRdb used MiXCR to reprocess the reads, holding one entry per CDR3 protein. The table lists about 84,000 distinct CDR3 sequences, about a sixth of them singletons. Comments on this clonotype: The likely explanation is a read error, given a far larger clone one base away. Since the CDR3 does not end with the conserved phenylalanine or tryptophan, this likely comes from a read error.

The length of the CDR3 is 14 residues. Germline-derived CDR1 and CDR2 are SGHKS and YYEKEE (reference sequence). Time point reported: after trial treatment. Treatment specified: LDRT plus nivolumab, ipilimumab, low-dose cyclophosphamide and aspirin (RACIN trial). Ipilimumab, nivolumab, aspirin, low-dose cyclophosphamide and low-dose radiotherapy were administered to donors. Sequencing used PBMCs, obtained after low-dose radiotherapy plus immunotherapy. V usage is TRBV5-5 and J usage is TRBJ2-7; no reliable D call. The end of the DNA fits TRBJ2-1 better, so the J call may be wrong. The TCR comes from a male donor with prostate cancer. CDR3 coding DNA: TGTGCCAGCAGCAGATACAGAGACTACAATGAGCAGTTCTTA. Protein: CASSRYRDYNEQFL.